Listed here is a single T cell receptor beta chain. Its cognate antigen is unknown. This record comes from a study of response to subunit inactivated influenza vaccine. Study observations and caveats: Seasonal influenza vaccination, on each occasion, was suggested by the authors to recruit few new T cells.

The trim removed 4 bases at V and 3 bases at J, leaving 4 bases unmatched. Germline V CDR1 and CDR2: SGHRS, YFSETQ. The CDR3 extends over 15 amino acids. TCRdb used MiXCR to reprocess the RT-PCR reads, holding one entry per CDR3 protein. The sample has some 850,000 distinct CDR3 sequences, approximately 17% seen once. The specimen was PBMCs from blood, collected roughly 5 days after vaccination. The V call is TRBV5-1, the J call TRBJ2-2; 9 bases map to TRBD1. This TCR derives from a man over 45 who received an inactivated influenza vaccine. In nucleotides, the CDR3 is TGCGCCAGCAGCAAACAGGGGGCGGACACCGGGGAGCTGTTTTTT. As protein: CASSKQGADTGELFF.